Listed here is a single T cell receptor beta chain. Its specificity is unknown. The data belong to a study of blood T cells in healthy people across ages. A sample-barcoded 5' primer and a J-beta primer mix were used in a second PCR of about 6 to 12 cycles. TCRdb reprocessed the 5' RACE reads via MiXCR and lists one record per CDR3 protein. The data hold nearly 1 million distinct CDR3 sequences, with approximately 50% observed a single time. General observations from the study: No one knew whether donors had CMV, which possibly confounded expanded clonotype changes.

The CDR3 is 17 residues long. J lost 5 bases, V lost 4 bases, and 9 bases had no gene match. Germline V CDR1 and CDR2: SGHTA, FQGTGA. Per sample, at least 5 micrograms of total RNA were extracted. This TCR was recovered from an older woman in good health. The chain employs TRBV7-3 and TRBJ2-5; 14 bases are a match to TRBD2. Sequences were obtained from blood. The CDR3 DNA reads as TGTGCCAGCAGCTCCACGGGACTAGCGGGAGTCCGGGAGACCCAGTACTTC. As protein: CASSSTGLAGVRETQYF. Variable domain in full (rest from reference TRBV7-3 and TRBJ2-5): GAGVSQTPSNKVTEKGKYVELRCDPISGHTALYWYRQSLGQGPEFLIYFQGTGAADDSGLPNDRFFAVRPEGSVSTLKIQRTERGDSAVYLCASSSTGLAGVRETQYFGPGTRLLVL.